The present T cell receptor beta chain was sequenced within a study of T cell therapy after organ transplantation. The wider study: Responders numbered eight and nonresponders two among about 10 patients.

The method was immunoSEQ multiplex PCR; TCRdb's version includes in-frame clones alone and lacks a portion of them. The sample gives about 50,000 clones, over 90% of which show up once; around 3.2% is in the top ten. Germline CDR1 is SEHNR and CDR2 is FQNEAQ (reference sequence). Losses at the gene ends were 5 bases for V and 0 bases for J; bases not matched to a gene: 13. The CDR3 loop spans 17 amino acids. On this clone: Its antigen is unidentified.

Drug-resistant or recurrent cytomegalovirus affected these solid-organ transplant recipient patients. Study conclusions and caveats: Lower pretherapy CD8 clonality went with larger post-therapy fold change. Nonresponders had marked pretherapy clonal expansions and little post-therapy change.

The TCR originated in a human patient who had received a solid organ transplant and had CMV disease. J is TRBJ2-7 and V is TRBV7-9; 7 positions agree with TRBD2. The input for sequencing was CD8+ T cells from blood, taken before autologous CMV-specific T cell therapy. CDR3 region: CASSPEISTSVSYEQYF. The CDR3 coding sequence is TGTGCCAGCAGCCCCGAAATCTCAACTAGCGTCTCCTACGAGCAGTACTTC.